This T cell receptor (beta chain) was observed in a study of response to subunit inactivated influenza vaccine. General study points: New T cells are recruited in small numbers by each seasonal influenza vaccination, according to the authors' suggestion.

TCRdb re-called the RT-PCR reads with MiXCR, one entry per CDR3 protein. This table holds around 530,000 distinct CDR3 sequences, 15% to 20% found once. In its sample, this clonotype was seen a few times. Its target is not known. V shed 6 bases and J shed 4 bases, with 12 bases lying between them. The CDR3 extends over 14 amino acids. The germline V gene has CDR1 MNHNS and CDR2 SASEGT. This TCR came from a man between 50 and 75 years old who received an inactivated influenza vaccine. The rearrangement uses TRBV6-1 and TRBJ1-4, with a weak D call TRBD1 (6 bases). Sample: CD4+ T cells sorted from PBMCs, taken about 24 months after vaccination. CDR3 sequence (DNA): TGTGCCAGCAGCTGGGGGCAGGGTAATGAAAAACTGTTTTTT. It encodes CASSWGQGNEKLFF.